The 32 T cell receptor beta chains presented below share a single source sample, sequenced in a study of blood T cells in healthy people across ages. The authors ran a second PCR of roughly 6 to 12 cycles using a sample-barcoded 5' primer and a J-beta primer mix. TCRdb processed the 5' RACE reads anew with MiXCR; each CDR3 protein has one entry. The sample has hundreds of thousands of distinct CDR3 sequences, under 30% seen once. The sequenced material came from blood. The receptors shown here come from a woman at least 80 years old in good health.

The chain is built from TRBV5-1 and TRBJ2-3; TRBD1 or TRBD2 may be the D gene (5 bases each). CDR1 SGHRS and CDR2 YFSETQ come from the germline V gene. This CDR3 contains 13 residues. With 2 bases removed from V and 5 bases from J, the gap between germline ends came to 9 bases. The CDR3 DNA reads as TGCGCCAGCAGCTTCGAGGGGTTAGATACGCAGTATTTT. Translation gives CASSFEGLDTQYF.

A few counts support this clonotype. The V and J genes are TRBV3-1 and TRBJ1-2, with D uncertain. The CDR3 consists of 13 residues. The V end was cut by 2 bases, the J end by 4 bases, with 8 bases between. Germline V CDR1 and CDR2: LGHDT, YNNKEL (reference sequence). CDR3 sequence (DNA): TGTGCCAGCAGCCAACGTTTCAGCTATGGCTACACCTTC. This translates into CASSQRFSYGYTF. Full variable domain (missing parts from reference TRBV3-1 and TRBJ1-2): DTAVSQTPKYLVTQMGNDKSIKCEQNLGHDTMYWYKQDSKKFLKIMFSYNNKELIINETVPNRFSPKSPDKAHLNLHINSLELGDSAVYFCASSQRFSYGYTFGSGTRLTVV.

A word on this clonotype: Possible read error: a much larger clone is one base away. V gene TRBV4-1 combines with J gene TRBJ1-2, with TRBD1 identical over 10 bases. The germline V gene encodes CDR1 MGHRA and CDR2 YSYEKL. Losses at the gene ends were 8 bases for V and 6 bases for J; bases not matched to a gene: 6. The length of the CDR3 is 13 residues. CDR3 region: CASCSGQGNGYTF. Written as DNA, the CDR3 is TGCGCCAGCTGCTCGGGACAGGGGAATGGCTACACCTTC.

This clonotype was counted many times. V and J are TRBV29-1 and TRBJ1-2, with D possibly being TRBD1 (5 bases). CDR3 length: 13 amino acids. V lost 7 bases to trimming and J lost 5 bases, with 17 bases between them. Germline CDR1 and CDR2: SQVTM and ANQGSEA. CDR3 bases: TGCAGCGGTGCCGAAGCAGGGACTTATGGCTACACCTTC. Protein sequence: CSGAEAGTYGYTF.

At least ten counts were recorded for this clonotype. The V gene is TRBV30, the J gene TRBJ2-4; D is ambiguous. The V gene lost 0 bases and the J gene lost 1 base, with 10 bases spanning the gap. The CDR3 contains 15 residues. CDR1 is GTSNPN and CDR2 is SVGIG in the germline V gene (reference sequence). The CDR3 here is CAWSVQAGAKNIQYF. CDR3 DNA: TGTGCCTGGAGTGTCCAAGCCGGGGCCAAAAACATTCAGTACTTC.

This clonotype was observed many times. The chain employs TRBV28 and TRBJ2-1; the D is unclear. The ends were cut back, 8 bases at V and 4 bases at J, with 15 bases in the middle. Germline V gene data show CDR1 as MDHEN and CDR2 as SYDVKM. CDR3 size: 14 residues. The CDR3 region is CASQDGATYNEQFF. CDR3 DNA: TGTGCCAGCCAAGACGGCGCGACTTACAATGAGCAGTTCTTC.

This clonotype occurred many times. This rearrangement joins TRBV29-1 to TRBJ2-7; D is uncertain. CDR3 length equals 11 residues. Germline CDR1 is SQVTM and CDR2 is ANQGSEA. Trimming stripped 7 bases from V and 6 bases from J, with 13 bases between. The chain's CDR3 is CSANQAAEQYF. CDR3 DNA sequence: TGCAGCGCGAATCAGGCGGCCGAGCAGTACTTC.

Remarks on this clonotype: The junction shows a germline mismatch at one end, possibly a read error. J is TRBJ2-5 and V is TRBV7-2; 10 bases align to TRBD2. The CDR3 consists of 15 residues. Germline V CDR1 and CDR2: SGHTA, FQGNSA. The CDR3 protein is CASGFSGGKQETQYF. CDR3 coding DNA: TGTGCCAGCGGCTTTAGCGGGGGGAAGCAAGAGACCCAGTACTTC. The entire variable domain, with the rest obtained from reference TRBV7-2 and TRBJ2-5, is as follows: GAGVSQSPSNKVTEKGKDVELRCDPISGHTALYWYRQSLGQGLEFLIYFQGNSAPDKSGLPSDRFSAERTGGSVSTLTIQRTQQEDSAVYLCASGFSGGKQETQYFGPGTRLLVL.

Of note for this clonotype: This clone may be a read error of a much larger clone one base away. The genes are TRBV7-2 and TRBJ1-1; D remains ambiguous. Trimming cost V 4 bases and J 1 base, with 16 bases left between them. This CDR3 is built from 16 residues. Germline V CDR1 and CDR2: SGHTA, FQGNSA. CDR3 residues: CASSSPRRAPNTEAFF. CDR3 DNA sequence: TGTGCCAGCAGCTCACCTAGGAGGGCCCCGAACACTGAAGCTTTCTTT.

The chain employs TRBV20-1 and TRBJ2-3, with 8 bases identical to TRBD2. The CDR3 runs 15 residues. The junction had 10 bases not matched to a gene; V was cut back by 6 bases and J by 2 bases. The germline V gene encodes CDR1 DFQATT and CDR2 SNEGSKA (reference sequence). The CDR3 sequence is CSAQLGRANTDTQYF. DNA of the CDR3: TGCAGTGCCCAGCTCGGGAGGGCCAACACAGATACGCAGTATTTT.

This clonotype came up many times. The V call is TRBV7-9, the J call TRBJ2-3; the D is unclear. This CDR3 is built from 14 residues. Trimming removed 3 bases from V and 4 bases from J, with 11 bases in between. Per the germline V gene, CDR1 is SEHNR and CDR2 is FQNEAQ (reference sequence). The CDR3 spells CASSLDGVADTQYF. The DNA of the CDR3 is TGTGCCAGCAGCTTGGACGGAGTGGCAGATACGCAGTATTTT. Filled out from reference TRBV7-9 and TRBJ2-3, the complete variable domain reads DTGVSQNPRHKITKRGQNVTFRCDPISEHNRLYWYRQTLGQGPEFLTYFQNEAQLEKSRLLSDRFSAERPKGSFSTLEIQRTEQGDSAMYLCASSLDGVADTQYFGPGTRLTVL.

At least ten counts were recorded for this clonotype. This rearrangement joins TRBV7-3 to TRBJ1-2; 9 bases line up with TRBD1. The germline CDR1 and CDR2 sequences are SGHTA and FQGTGA. CDR3 length: 13 amino acids. V was pared by 5 bases and J by 8 bases, with 6 bases of the junction left unmatched. CDR3 loop: CASSPQGAEGYTF. The DNA of the CDR3 is TGTGCCAGCAGCCCACAGGGGGCTGAGGGCTACACCTTC.

V is TRBV7-2 and J is TRBJ2-1; D uncertain. This CDR3 comprises 12 residues. Germline V gives CDR1 SGHTA, CDR2 FQGNSA. Trimming removed 1 base at V and 12 bases at J, with 10 bases between. CDR3 sequence: CASSLVSGAQFF. The DNA of the CDR3 is TGTGCCAGCAGCTTAGTCTCGGGCGCGCAGTTCTTC. Based on the CDR3 plus reference TRBV7-2 and TRBJ2-1, the full variable domain is GAGVSQSPSNKVTEKGKDVELRCDPISGHTALYWYRQSLGQGLEFLIYFQGNSAPDKSGLPSDRFSAERTGGSVSTLTIQRTQQEDSAVYLCASSLVSGAQFFGPGTRLTVL.

This chain uses TRBV15 with TRBJ2-7; the D is unclear. Germline loops: CDR1 LNHNV, CDR2 YYDKDF (reference sequence). V was cut by 0 bases and J by 7 bases, with 10 bases left in between. The CDR3 has 13 residues. CDR3 bases: TGTGCCACCAGCAGAGATTTCATGGTTGAGCAGTACTTC. Protein product: CATSRDFMVEQYF.

As regards this clonotype: A read error may account for a junction end that differs from germline. This sequence joins TRBV7-8 and TRBJ1-6, with TRBD1 matching over 7 bases. This CDR3 spans 16 amino acids. CDR1 is SGHVS, CDR2 FQNEAQ, per germline. CDR3 bases: TGTGCTAGCAGCTTAGCGGGAGGGGGCTATAATTCACCCCGCCACTTT. This encodes CASSLAGGGYNSPRHF.

This clonotype appeared many times. The V gene is TRBV12-3 or TRBV12-4, the J gene TRBJ2-7; 10 bases are shared with TRBD2. This CDR3 spans 15 amino acids. V dropped 5 bases and J dropped 0; count of bases not matched to a gene: 4. Written as DNA, the CDR3 is TGTGCCAGCAGTATTAGCGGGGGGCCCTCCTACGAGCAGTACTTC. Residues: CASSISGGPSYEQYF.

This clonotype was seen at least ten times. V usage is TRBV25-1 and J usage is TRBJ2-7; tentatively, D is TRBD1 (5 bases). Trimming cost V 4 bases and J 3 bases, with 7 bases left between them. Germline CDR1 MGHDK, CDR2 SYGVNS. This CDR3 is 12 amino acids long. The CDR3 nucleotides read TGTGCCAGCAGTGCAGGGCACTACGAGCAGTACTTC. This sequence encodes CASSAGHYEQYF.

This clonotype was seen at least ten times. V usage is TRBV3-1 and J usage is TRBJ2-5; D not resolved. Germline V CDR1 and CDR2: LGHDT, YNNKEL (reference sequence). V gave up 1 base and J gave up 2 bases, with 8 bases separating them. The CDR3 consists of 14 residues. The CDR3 region is CASSQGASQETQYF. CDR3 coding DNA: TGTGCCAGCAGCCAAGGGGCCTCACAAGAGACCCAGTACTTC.

In this sample, this clonotype turned up many times. V gene TRBV30 combines with J gene TRBJ1-1; D possibly corresponds to TRBD1 (5 bases). The V end lost 5 bases, the J end lost 5 bases, and 18 bases lay between the germline ends. The V gene's germline CDR1 is GTSNPN and CDR2 SVGIG (reference sequence). This CDR3 has 14 amino acids. CDR3 sequence: CAWVPSGGETEAFF. The CDR3 DNA reads TGTGCCTGGGTGCCCTCGGGGGGGGAAACTGAAGCTTTCTTT.

This clonotype came up many times. V is TRBV7-6 and J is TRBJ2-7, with D possibly TRBD1 on 6 matching bases. The V end lost 3 bases, the J end lost 2 bases, and 11 bases lay between the germline ends. Germline V gene data show CDR1 as SGHVS and CDR2 as FNYEAQ. This CDR3 is built from 14 residues. CDR3 nucleotides: TGTGCCAGCAGCTTTGGTGGGACAACCTACGAGCAGTACTTC. This encodes CASSFGGTTYEQYF.

In this sample, this clonotype turned up a few times. This rearrangement joins TRBV7-6 to TRBJ1-3, with 10 bases identical to TRBD1. Trimming at V came to 0 bases and at J to 0 bases, leaving 2 bases not matched to a gene. This CDR3 contains 17 residues. Germline V gene lookup returns CDR1 SGHVS and CDR2 FNYEAQ. The CDR3 loop is CASSLAGQGSSGNTIYF. The CDR3 nucleotides read TGTGCCAGCAGCTTAGCGGGACAGGGGAGCTCTGGAAACACCATATATTTT.

This clonotype was counted many times. The chain combines TRBV29-1 with TRBJ2-3, with 8 bases identical to TRBD2. V dropped 1 base and J dropped 0; count of bases not matched to a gene: 15. Germline assignment: CDR1 SQVTM and CDR2 ANQGSEA. The CDR3 spans 19 residues. In DNA form, the CDR3 reads TGCAGCGTTGAAGGGGTCCTTGGCGGGGGGCATTCTAGCACAGATACGCAGTATTTT. Translating it yields CSVEGVLGGGHSSTDTQYF.

This clonotype was picked up a small number of times. The V gene is TRBV10-3, the J gene TRBJ1-6; 9 nucleotides align to TRBD1. CDR3 length equals 13 residues. Germline lookup yields CDR1 ENHRY and CDR2 SYGVKD. V was clipped by 10 bases and J by 7 bases; unmatched bases: 5. The CDR3 loop is CASGQGLNSPLHF. Written as DNA, the CDR3 is TGTGCCAGCGGACAGGGGCTCAATTCACCCCTCCACTTT.

This chain links TRBV29-1 with TRBJ1-1; the D is unclear. Trimming took off 0 bases at V and 0 bases at J, with 11 bases between the two ends. Germline V lookup: CDR1 SQVTM, CDR2 ANQGSEA. This CDR3 is built from 15 residues. For the CDR3, the DNA is TGCAGCGTTGAAGATCGGAAGGTTCTGAACACTGAAGCTTTCTTT. Translation gives CSVEDRKVLNTEAFF.

This clonotype was detected ten times or more. The CDR3 DNA sequence: TGTGCCAGCAGTAGACTCGGGACCCCAAGCACAGATACGCAGTATTTT. Its translation: CASSRLGTPSTDTQYF. This chain joins TRBV6-1 and TRBJ2-3; TRBD1 or TRBD2 may be the D gene (5 bases each). Germline V CDR1 and CDR2: MNHNS, SASEGT. V lost 5 bases and J 0 bases, leaving 15 bases between the germline ends. The CDR3 loop spans 16 amino acids.

This clonotype was observed at least ten times. This rearrangement joins TRBV4-2 to TRBJ2-5; D perhaps matches TRBD1 (5 bases). V was pared by 0 bases and J by 5 bases, with 10 bases between. From germline, CDR1 is LGHNA and CDR2 YNFKEQ. This CDR3 has 14 residues. For the CDR3, the DNA is TGTGCCAGCAGCCAAGATCGCAGGGTGGAGACCCAGTACTTC. Protein product: CASSQDRRVETQYF.

This clonotype was detected ten times or more. The rearrangement links TRBV5-5 to TRBJ2-7; D may be TRBD1 (6 bases). Trimming took 0 bases from V and 2 from J, leaving 24 bases between them. The CDR3 length is 19 residues. Germline assignment: CDR1 SGHKS and CDR2 YYEKEE (reference sequence). The CDR3 loop reads CASSLAEVPGHPYPYEQYF. CDR3 DNA: TGTGCCAGCAGCTTGGCCGAAGTGCCGGGACACCCGTATCCCTACGAGCAGTACTTC. The full variable domain, completed using reference TRBV5-5 and TRBJ2-7, is DAGVTQSPTHLIKTRGQQVTLRCSPISGHKSVSWYQQVLGQGPQFIFQYYEKEERGRGNFPDRFSARQFPNYSSELNVNALLLGDSALYLCASSLAEVPGHPYPYEQYFGPGTRLTVT.

The sample holds a few counts of this clonotype. The V gene is TRBV5-1, the J gene TRBJ1-5, with 7 nucleotides matching TRBD1. CDR1 SGHRS and CDR2 YFSETQ come from the germline V gene. The ends lost 1 base at V and 8 bases at J; junction bases unmatched: 6. The CDR3 is 14 residues long. In nucleotides, the CDR3 is TGCGCCAGCAGCTTGACACACAGGGGAGAGCCCCAGCATTTT. This codes for CASSLTHRGEPQHF.

For the CDR3, the DNA is TGTGCCAGCAGCCAAGTTTTGGGAAACACCATATATTTT. Its protein is CASSQVLGNTIYF. The rearrangement links TRBV3-1 to TRBJ1-3; D remains unclear. Trimming left V 1 base short and J 4 bases short, with 5 bases between. The length of the CDR3 is 13 residues. The germline V gene has CDR1 LGHDT and CDR2 YNNKEL (reference sequence).

This clonotype was counted at least ten times. This chain uses TRBV5-1 with TRBJ1-2; 7 bases fit TRBD1. From germline, CDR1 is SGHRS and CDR2 YFSETQ. V trimming: 3 bases; J trimming: 0 bases; junction bases outside the gene matches: 5. The CDR3 runs to 15 residues. CDR3 sequence (DNA): TGCGCCAGCAGCTCCTCCGGGACAGCTAACTATGGCTACACCTTC. This gives the protein CASSSSGTANYGYTF.

This clonotype was counted only a few times. The chain joins TRBV7-2 to TRBJ1-3; 8 bases align to TRBD1. Germline V gene lookup returns CDR1 SGHTA and CDR2 FQGNSA. The V gene end was trimmed by 5 bases and the J gene end by 4 bases; junction bases not matched to a gene: 7. The CDR3 is 15 residues long. The chain's CDR3 is CASSPSWTGGNTIYF. As DNA, the CDR3 is TGTGCCAGCAGCCCTAGCTGGACAGGGGGAAACACCATATATTTT.

The chain joins TRBV6-1 to TRBJ2-3, with D perhaps TRBD1 or TRBD2 (5 bases each). Per germline, CDR1 MNHNS and CDR2 SASEGT. With 2 bases removed from V and 5 bases from J, the gap between germline ends came to 17 bases. The CDR3 has 16 amino acids. The chain's CDR3 is CASSEMGRGALDTQYF. CDR3 in DNA: TGTGCCAGCAGTGAAATGGGAAGAGGGGCTTTAGATACGCAGTATTTT.